Listed here are 22 T cell receptor beta chains from one sample, sequenced in a study of esophageal squamous cell carcinoma under preoperative chemotherapy. Indicated time point: after preoperative PTX-NDP chemotherapy. TCRdb reprocessed the PCR reads with MiXCR, giving one entry per CDR3 protein. Seen here are around 30,000 distinct CDR3 sequences, 40% to 65% observed once, and the top ten hold roughly 20%. Sampling was conducted from a patient given preoperative chemotherapy. These receptors all stem from a human donor with esophageal squamous cell carcinoma. The donor label of this sample is uncertain.

The table lists this clonotype with a few counts. The rearrangement joins TRBV7-8 to TRBJ2-2, with a possible D match to TRBD2 (7 bases). This CDR3 contains 16 residues. From germline, CDR1 is SGHVS and CDR2 FQNEAQ. The V and J ends lost 5 bases and 13 bases respectively, with 26 bases between them. Here the CDR3 DNA reads TGTGCCAGCAGCCGCCTAGGGGGGGTGAACACAGAGACGCTGTTTTTT. Translation gives CASSRLGGVNTETLFF.

On this clonotype itself: This may stem from a read error, because a much larger clone lies one nucleotide away. This chain uses TRBV6-2 or TRBV6-3 with TRBJ2-1; D unresolved. Germline V gene lookup returns CDR1 MNHEY and CDR2 SVGEGT. The CDR3 is made up of 14 amino acids. Between the trimmed V and J ends, which lost 5 bases and 10 bases, there was a span of 18 bases. The CDR3 here is CASSKDDEFHEQFF. Written as DNA, the CDR3 is TGTGCCAGCAGTAAAGATGACGAATTCCACGAGCAGTTCTTC.

The chain uses TRBV11-3 and TRBJ2-5, with D perhaps matching TRBD2 (6 bases). Germline V gives CDR1 SGHNT, CDR2 YENEEA. This CDR3 spans 15 amino acids. V dropped 2 bases and J dropped 5 bases, with 15 bases sitting between them. The CDR3 nucleotides are TGTGCCAGCAGCTTACGTGCGGGGTCGGCGGAGACCCAGTACTTC. It yields the protein CASSLRAGSAETQYF.

This clonotype has a handful of counts. A junction boundary mismatches the germline segment, possibly from a read error. This sequence joins TRBV7-6 and TRBJ2-3, with 8 bases identical to TRBD2. CDR1 and CDR2 (germline): SGHVS, FNYEAQ. This CDR3 comprises 14 residues. DNA of the CDR3: TGTGCGGGCATCGGGGGGGGGGTCACAGATACCCAGTATTTT. Its translation: CAGIGGGVTDTQYF.

The rearrangement links TRBV6-1 to TRBJ2-3; D possibly uses TRBD1 or TRBD2 (6 bases each). The assigned J gene may be wrong: the sequence end matches TRBJ2-5 better. Looked up from germline, CDR1 is MNHNS and CDR2 is SASEGT. The CDR3 totals 16 residues. Here the CDR3 reads CASGRNEGGGPDTQYF. In DNA, the CDR3 is TGTGCCAGCGGGCGCAACGAGGGGGGCGGCCCAGATACCCAGTACTTC.

This clonotype has ten or more counts. This chain joins TRBV7-2 and TRBJ2-5; D unresolved. Trimming removed 8 bases from V and 3 bases from J, with 7 bases in between. CDR1 and CDR2 (germline): SGHTA, FQGNSA. This CDR3 is built from 11 residues. In nucleotides, the CDR3 is TGTGCCAGCGTTCTGGAAGAGACCCAGTACTTC. Its protein product is CASVLEETQYF.

J is TRBJ2-2 and V is TRBV7-8; D might be TRBD2 (7 bases). The closer fit of TRBJ2-3 to the DNA end suggests the J call may be wrong. The CDR3 has 16 amino acids. CDR1 is SGHVS and CDR2 is FQNEAQ in the germline V gene. The CDR3 bases are TGTGCCAGCAGGGGCCTAGGGGGGGCGAGCACCGGTACGCAGTATTTT. This codes for CASRGLGGASTGTQYF.

The chain employs TRBV6-1 and TRBJ1-6; 9 bases line up with TRBD1. Germline CDR1 MNHNS, CDR2 SASEGT. The CDR3 is 17 amino acids. The trim removed 4 bases at V and 8 bases at J, leaving 12 bases unmatched. The CDR3 reads CASSVVGQGRGDSPLHF. Written as DNA, the CDR3 is TGTGCCAGCAGTGTCGTCGGACAGGGGCGCGGGGATTCACCCCTCCACTTT.

By frequency in the sample, this clonotype is medium-sized. The chain links TRBV7-2 to TRBJ2-7; the match to TRBD2 covers 11 bases. V shed 4 bases and J 2 bases; nucleotides not matched to a gene: 1. Germline-derived CDR1 and CDR2 are SGHTA and FQGNSA. The CDR3 consists of 14 residues. The CDR3 DNA follows: TGTGCCAGCAGCTCGACTAGCGGGGCCTACGAGCAGTACTTC. It is translated as CASSSTSGAYEQYF.

The V and J genes are TRBV7-2 and TRBJ2-4; D call uncertain. Germline values: CDR1 SGHTA, CDR2 FQGNSA. The CDR3 is 15 residues long. Trimming cost V 3 bases and J 13 bases, with 22 bases left between them. CDR3 in amino acids: CASSFLDQAGNTQYF. As DNA, the CDR3 is TGTGCCAGCAGCTTCCTGGACCAAGCCGGAAATACGCAGTACTTC. Drawing the rest from reference TRBV7-2 and TRBJ2-4, the complete variable domain is GAGVSQSPSNKVTEKGKDVELRCDPISGHTALYWYRQSLGQGLEFLIYFQGNSAPDKSGLPSDRFSAERTGGSVSTLTIQRTQQEDSAVYLCASSFLDQAGNTQYFGAGTRLSVL.

In regard to this clonotype: Relative to the germline gene, one junction end is altered; a read error may explain this. This chain links TRBV7-2 with TRBJ2-4; D may be TRBD2 (6 bases). The V gene's germline CDR1 is SGHTA and CDR2 FQGNSA. The CDR3 runs to 16 residues. In nucleotides, the CDR3 is TGTGCGAGCAGCTTACCGGGGCGGGGAGCCAAAGACACTCAGTACTTC. It specifies CASSLPGRGAKDTQYF. The variable domain in full, completed from reference TRBV7-2 and TRBJ2-4, reads GAGVSQSPSNKVTEKGKDVELRCDPISGHTALYWYRQSLGQGLEFLIYFQGNSAPDKSGLPSDRFSAERTGGSVSTLTIQRTQQEDSAVYLCASSLPGRGAKDTQYFGAGTRLSVL.

The CDR3 region is CASSPGQGRAMAKNIQYF. CDR3 nucleotides: TGTGCCAGCAGCCCCGGGCAGGGGAGGGCTATGGCCAAAAACATTCAGTACTTC. This chain uses TRBV5-5 with TRBJ2-4; weak D call: TRBD2 (7 bases). V was pared by 4 bases and J by 1 base, with 21 bases between. Germline loops: CDR1 SGHKS, CDR2 YYEKEE (reference sequence). CDR3 length: 18 residues. The whole variable domain, filled in from reference TRBV5-5 and TRBJ2-4, reads DAGVTQSPTHLIKTRGQQVTLRCSPISGHKSVSWYQQVLGQGPQFIFQYYEKEERGRGNFPDRFSARQFPNYSSELNVNALLLGDSALYLCASSPGQGRAMAKNIQYFGAGTRLSVL.

This clonotype was seen ten or more times. The chain combines TRBV7-9 with TRBJ2-1; D perhaps matches TRBD2 (6 bases). V was shortened by 1 base and J by 5 bases, with 6 bases between the two germline ends. The CDR3 consists of 13 residues. Germline assignment: CDR1 SEHNR and CDR2 FQNEAQ (reference sequence). CDR3 coding DNA: TGTGCCAGCAGCTTAGGGACTAACAATGAGCAGTTCTTC. Amino acids: CASSLGTNNEQFF.

Remarks on this clonotype: One base away lies a much larger clone, so this may be a sequencing read error. The V call is TRBV28, the J call TRBJ2-5, with D uncertain. The CDR3 spans 15 residues. The V end lost 4 bases, the J end lost 11 bases, and 23 bases lay between the germline ends. Germline CDR1 MDHEN, CDR2 SYDVKM. The CDR3 region is CASSSFTVDYNEQYF. CDR3 coding DNA: TGTGCCAGCAGTTCATTCACCGTAGATTACAATGAGCAGTACTTC.

The chain combines TRBV11-3 with TRBJ1-1, with D hard to call. Germline CDR1 SGHNT, CDR2 YENEEA. This CDR3 is built from 14 residues. V gave up 5 bases and J gave up 0 bases, with 10 bases separating them. This CDR3 is CASSVNSMNTEAFF. The CDR3 DNA sequence: TGTGCCAGCAGCGTAAATTCCATGAACACTGAAGCTTTCTTT. Together with reference TRBV11-3 and TRBJ1-1, the CDR3 gives the full variable domain: EAGVVQSPRYKIIEKKQPVAFWCNPISGHNTLYWYLQNLGQGPELLIRYENEEAVDDSQLPKDRFSAERLKGVDSTLKIQPAELGDSAVYLCASSVNSMNTEAFFGQGTRLTVV.

This clonotype was observed a few times. The chain has TRBV19 and TRBJ2-5; no definite D call. TRBJ2-7 matches the DNA end more closely, so the J call is doubtful. The CDR3 loop spans 14 amino acids. Germline CDR1 reads LNHDA; CDR2 reads SQIVND (reference sequence). CDR3 in amino acids: CASSKGTLSYEQYF. The CDR3 DNA follows: TGTGCCAGTAGTAAAGGAACATTATCCTACGAGCAGTACTTC.

In DNA form, the CDR3 reads TGTGCCAGCAGTACCACTAGCGGGGGCGGCACAAACATTCAGTACTTC. This codes for CASSTTSGGGTNIQYF. The J gene is TRBJ2-4, the V gene TRBV12-3 or TRBV12-4, with 11 positions matching TRBD2. V lost 5 bases to trimming and J lost 6 bases; unmatched junction nucleotides: 9. The CDR3 extends over 16 amino acids.

As to this clonotype: One end of the junction varies from germline; a read error may be responsible. This chain links TRBV7-6 with TRBJ2-3; TRBD1 agrees at 7 bases. The DNA end lines up better with TRBJ2-2; the J call may be wrong. The CDR3 has 18 residues. The germline V gene encodes CDR1 SGHVS and CDR2 FNYEAQ. CDR3 bases: TGTGCCAGCAGCTTACTGGGCATCCAGGGTGTGAACACAGGGGCGCTGTTTTTT. This sequence encodes CASSLLGIQGVNTGALFF.

This clonotype came up many times. The chain recombines TRBV7-6 with TRBJ2-1; the match to TRBD2 covers 13 bases. CDR3 length: 17 amino acids. Trimming at V came to 5 bases and at J to 10 bases, leaving 14 bases not matched to a gene. Germline V gene data show CDR1 as SGHVS and CDR2 as FNYEAQ. Written as DNA, the CDR3 is TGTGCCAGCAGCACGACTAGCGGGGGGTCCATGTCCTACGAGCAGTTCTTC. Its translation is CASSTTSGGSMSYEQFF.

In the case of this clonotype: At one of its ends the junction is not consistent with the germline gene, which may arise from a read error. The chain's CDR3 is CARGFRGGDQDMQYF. The CDR3 region has the DNA TGTGCTAGGGGCTTCAGGGGCGGTGACCAAGATATGCAGTATTTC. The chain links TRBV7-7 to TRBJ2-3, with D tentatively TRBD1 (6 bases). Per the germline V gene, CDR1 is SSHAT and CDR2 is FNYEAQ (reference sequence). This CDR3 spans 15 amino acids.

This clonotype occurred many times. DNA of the CDR3: TGTGCCAGCAGTTTAGAAACCGGGGAGCTGTTTTTT. Protein product: CASSLETGELFF. This rearrangement joins TRBV12-3 or TRBV12-4 to TRBJ2-2, with D uncertain. The CDR3 has 12 amino acids. V lost 1 base and J 5 bases, leaving 2 bases between the germline ends.

CDR3 sequence (DNA): TGTGCCAGCAGCCCTCGGCTGTCCACCACAGATACGCAGTACTTC. Translated: CASSPRLSTTDTQYF. V and J are TRBV7-2 and TRBJ2-3; D unresolved. With the DNA end fitting TRBJ2-7 better, the J assignment may be wrong. CDR3 length: 15 residues. Germline loops: CDR1 SGHTA, CDR2 FQGNSA.